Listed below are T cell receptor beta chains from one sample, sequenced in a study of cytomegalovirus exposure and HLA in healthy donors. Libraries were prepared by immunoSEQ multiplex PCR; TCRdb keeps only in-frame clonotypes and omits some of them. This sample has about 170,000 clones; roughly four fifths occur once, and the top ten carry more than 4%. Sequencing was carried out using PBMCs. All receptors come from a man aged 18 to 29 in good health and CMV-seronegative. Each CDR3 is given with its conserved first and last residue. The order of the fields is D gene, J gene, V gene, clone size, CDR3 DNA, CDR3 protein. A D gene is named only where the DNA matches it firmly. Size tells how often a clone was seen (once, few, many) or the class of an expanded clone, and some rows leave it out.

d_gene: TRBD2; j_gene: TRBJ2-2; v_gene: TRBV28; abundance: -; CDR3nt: TGTGCCAGCAGTCTTTCAACGGGACTAGCGGGGAACACCGGGGAGCTGTTTTTT; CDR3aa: CASSLSTGLAGNTGELFF
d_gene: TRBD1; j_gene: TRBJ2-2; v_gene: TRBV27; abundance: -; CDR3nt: TGTGCCAGCAGCACCGGGACAGGGTTCACCGGGGAGCTGTTTTTT; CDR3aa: CASSTGTGFTGELFF
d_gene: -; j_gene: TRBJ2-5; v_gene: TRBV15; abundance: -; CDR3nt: TGTGCCACCAGCCCTCTTCCAGGGGTTGGGGAGACCCAGTACTTC; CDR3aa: CATSPLPGVGETQYF
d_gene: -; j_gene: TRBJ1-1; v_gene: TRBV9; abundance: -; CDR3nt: TGTGCCAGCAGCATCATCAGACATCCAGAAGCTTTCTTT; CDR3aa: CASSIIRHPEAFF
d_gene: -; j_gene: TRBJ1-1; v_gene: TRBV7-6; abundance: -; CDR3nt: TGTGCCAGCAGCTTAGCGGAGGCAGCGAACACTGAAGCTTTCTTT; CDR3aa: CASSLAEAANTEAFF
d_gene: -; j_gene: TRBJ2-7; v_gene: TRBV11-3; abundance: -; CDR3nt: TGTGCCAGCAGCTCAAGACAGACCTACGAGCAGTACTTC; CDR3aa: CASSSRQTYEQYF
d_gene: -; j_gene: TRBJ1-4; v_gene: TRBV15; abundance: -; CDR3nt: TGTGCCACCAGCGGGGACGCTGGGGGGTTGAATGAAAAACTGTTTTTT; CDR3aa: CATSGDAGGLNEKLFF
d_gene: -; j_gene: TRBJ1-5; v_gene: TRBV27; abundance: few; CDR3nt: TGTGCCAGCAGTTTAACCGGGAATCAGCCCCAGCATTTT; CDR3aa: CASSLTGNQPQHF
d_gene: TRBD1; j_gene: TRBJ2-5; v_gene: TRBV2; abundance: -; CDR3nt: TGTGCCAGCACCGGGACAGGGGTCTGGGAGACCCAGTACTTC; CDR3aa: CASTGTGVWETQYF
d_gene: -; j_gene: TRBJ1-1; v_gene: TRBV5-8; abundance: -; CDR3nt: TGTGCCAGCAGCTATGGACTGGTAGCTTTCTTT; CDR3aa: CASSYGLVAFF
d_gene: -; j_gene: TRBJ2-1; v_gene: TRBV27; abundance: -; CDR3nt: TGTGCCAGCAGCCCTGTGGACAGTAACAATGAGCAGTTCTTC; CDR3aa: CASSPVDSNNEQFF
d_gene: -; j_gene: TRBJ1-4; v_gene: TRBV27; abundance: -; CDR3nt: TGTGCCAGCAGTCTGGACAGATATAATGAAAAACTGTTTTTT; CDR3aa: CASSLDRYNEKLFF
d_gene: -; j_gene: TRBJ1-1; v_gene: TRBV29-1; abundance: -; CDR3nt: TGCAGCGTCGCATTGACAGTGAACACTGAAGCTTTCTTT; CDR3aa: CSVALTVNTEAFF
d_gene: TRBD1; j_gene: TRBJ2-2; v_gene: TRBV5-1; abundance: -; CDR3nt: TGCGCCAGCAGCTGGATTCCCGGGACAGGGGTCACCGGGGAGCTGTTTTTT; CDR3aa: CASSWIPGTGVTGELFF
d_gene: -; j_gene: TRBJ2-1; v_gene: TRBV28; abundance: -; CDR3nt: TGTGCCACGGGACTCGGCCCCAACAATGAGCAGTTCTTC; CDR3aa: CATGLGPNNEQFF